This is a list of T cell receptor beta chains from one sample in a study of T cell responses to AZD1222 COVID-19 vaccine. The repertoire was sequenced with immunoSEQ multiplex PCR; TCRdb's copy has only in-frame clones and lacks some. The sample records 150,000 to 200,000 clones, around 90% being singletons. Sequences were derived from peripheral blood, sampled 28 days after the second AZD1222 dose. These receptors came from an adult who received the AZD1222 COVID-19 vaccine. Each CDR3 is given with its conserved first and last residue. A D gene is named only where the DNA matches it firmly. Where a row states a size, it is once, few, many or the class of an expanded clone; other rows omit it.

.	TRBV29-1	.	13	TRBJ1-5	CSVEEGLNQPQHF	TGCAGCGTTGAAGAGGGGCTCAATCAGCCCCAGCATTTT
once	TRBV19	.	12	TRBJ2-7	CASKGVSYEQYF	TGTGCCAGTAAGGGGGTCTCCTACGAGCAGTACTTC
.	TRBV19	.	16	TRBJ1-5	CASTYVQGYSNQPQHF	TGTGCCAGTACCTACGTTCAAGGGTATAGCAATCAGCCCCAGCATTTT
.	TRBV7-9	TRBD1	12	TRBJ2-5	CASNQGQETQYF	TGTGCCAGCAACCAGGGACAGGAGACCCAGTACTTC
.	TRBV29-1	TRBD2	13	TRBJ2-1	CSVAAGGWNEQFF	TGCAGCGTTGCGGCGGGAGGTTGGAATGAGCAGTTCTTC
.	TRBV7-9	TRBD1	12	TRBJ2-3	CASTQQGDTQYF	TGTGCCAGCACCCAACAGGGGGACACGCAGTATTTT
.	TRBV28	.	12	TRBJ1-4	CASSSANEKLFF	TGTGCCAGCAGCAGTGCTAATGAAAAACTGTTTTTT
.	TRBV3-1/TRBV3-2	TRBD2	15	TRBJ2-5	CASSPTSGLQETQYF	TGTGCCAGCAGCCCGACTAGCGGATTACAAGAGACCCAGTACTTC
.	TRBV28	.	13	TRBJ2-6	CASRRSGANVLTF	TGTGCCAGCAGGCGCTCTGGGGCCAACGTCCTGACTTTC
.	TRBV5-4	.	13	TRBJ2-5	CASSLVGEETQYF	TGTGCCAGCAGCTTGGTGGGCGAAGAGACCCAGTACTTC
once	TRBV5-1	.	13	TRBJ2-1	CASSAWSYNEQFF	TGCGCCAGCAGCGCGTGGTCCTACAATGAGCAGTTCTTC
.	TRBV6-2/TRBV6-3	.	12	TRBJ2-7	CASSADYINSYF	TGTGCCAGCAGCGCGGACTATATCAATTCGTACTTC
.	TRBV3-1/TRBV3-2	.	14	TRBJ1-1	CASSQEGTGRMAFF	TGTGCCAGCAGCCAAGAAGGCACAGGAAGGATGGCTTTCTTT
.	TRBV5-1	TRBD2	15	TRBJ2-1	CASSLEGTSTREQFF	TGCGCCAGCAGCTTGGAAGGGACTAGTACTAGGGAGCAGTTCTTC
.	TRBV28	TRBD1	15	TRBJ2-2	CASNPGQGASGELFF	TGTGCCAGCAACCCGGGACAGGGGGCGAGCGGGGAGCTGTTTTTT
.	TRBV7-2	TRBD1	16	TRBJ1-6	CASSQGQGLYNSPLHF	TGTGCCAGCAGCCAGGGACAGGGCTTATATAATTCACCCCTCCACTTT
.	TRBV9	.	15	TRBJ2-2	CASSVGTANTGELFF	TGTGCCAGCAGCGTAGGTACAGCGAACACCGGGGAGCTGTTTTTT
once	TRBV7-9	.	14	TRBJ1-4	CASTNPNIGEKLFF	TGTGCCAGCACCAACCCGAACATCGGTGAAAAACTGTTTTTT
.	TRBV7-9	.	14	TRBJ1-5	CASSFPGYDQPQHF	TGTGCCAGCAGCTTTCCGGGGTATGATCAGCCCCAGCATTTT
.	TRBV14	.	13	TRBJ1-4	CASSQWGEEKLFF	TGTGCCAGCAGCCAGTGGGGGGAAGAAAAACTGTTTTTT
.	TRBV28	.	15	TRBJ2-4	CASSLQRIGFFIQYF	TGTGCCAGCAGTTTACAAAGGATTGGGTTTTTCATTCAGTACTTC
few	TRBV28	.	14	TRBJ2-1	CASGLVGGSDEQFF	TGTGCCAGCGGGTTAGTAGGGGGATCGGATGAGCAGTTCTTC
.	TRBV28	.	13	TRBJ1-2	CASSSQVPRGYTF	TGTGCCAGCAGTTCACAGGTCCCGAGGGGCTACACCTTC
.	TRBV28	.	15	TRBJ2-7	CASSFHGISSYEQYF	TGTGCCAGCAGTTTTCATGGGATTAGCTCCTACGAGCAGTACTTC
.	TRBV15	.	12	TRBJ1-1	CATSREGPQAFF	TGTGCCACCAGCAGAGAAGGCCCGCAGGCTTTCTTT
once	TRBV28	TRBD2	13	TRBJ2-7	CASTGGRAYEQYF	TGTGCCAGCACTGGTGGGAGGGCGTACGAGCAGTACTTC
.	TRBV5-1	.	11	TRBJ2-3	CASSDTDTQYF	TGCGCCAGCAGCGACACAGATACGCAGTATTTT
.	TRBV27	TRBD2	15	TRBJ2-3	CASSLSGGGTDTQYF	TGTGCCAGCAGTTTATCTGGGGGAGGGACAGATACGCAGTATTTT
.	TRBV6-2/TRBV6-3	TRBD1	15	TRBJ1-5	CASSYLTGADQPQHF	TGTGCCAGCAGTTATTTGACAGGGGCCGATCAGCCCCAGCATTTT
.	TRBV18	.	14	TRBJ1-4	CASSPSSPNEKLFF	TGTGCCAGCTCACCATCCTCACCTAATGAAAAACTGTTTTTT
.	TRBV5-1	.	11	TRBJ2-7	CASSVDYEQYF	TGCGCCAGCAGCGTCGACTACGAGCAGTACTTC
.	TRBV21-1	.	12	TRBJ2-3	CASVPGTDTQYF	TGTGCCAGCGTCCCGGGGACAGATACGCAGTATTTT
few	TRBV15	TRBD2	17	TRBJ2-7	CATSRDRAGGGDYEQYF	TGTGCCACCAGCAGAGATCGAGCGGGCGGGGGGGACTACGAGCAGTACTTC
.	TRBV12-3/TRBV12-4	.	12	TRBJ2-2	CASSPDVGELFF	TGTGCCAGCAGTCCCGACGTGGGGGAGCTGTTTTTT
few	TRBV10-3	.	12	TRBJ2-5	CAISESKETQYF	TGTGCCATCAGTGAGTCAAAAGAGACCCAGTACTTC
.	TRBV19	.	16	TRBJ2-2	CASTREIRTHMGELFF	TGTGCCAGTACCCGGGAGATTAGGACCCACATGGGGGAGCTGTTTTTT
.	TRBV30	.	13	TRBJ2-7	CAWSNQAPYEQYF	TGTGCCTGGAGTAATCAGGCCCCCTACGAGCAGTACTTC
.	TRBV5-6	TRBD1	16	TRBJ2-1	CASSLEWDRGRHEQFF	TGTGCCAGCAGCTTGGAGTGGGACAGGGGGCGACATGAGCAGTTCTTC
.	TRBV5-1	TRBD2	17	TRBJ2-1	CASSIGTSGRQYNEQFF	TGCGCCAGCAGCATCGGGACTAGCGGGAGGCAGTACAATGAGCAGTTCTTC
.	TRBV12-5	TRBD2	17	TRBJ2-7	CASGPPEREATFWEQYF	TGTGCTAGTGGCCCGCCAGAGCGGGAGGCGACGTTTTGGGAGCAGTACTTC
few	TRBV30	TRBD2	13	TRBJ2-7	CAWSRGERYEQYF	TGTGCCTGGAGTCGGGGGGAGCGCTACGAGCAGTACTTC
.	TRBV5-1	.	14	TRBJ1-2	CASSLVTETYGYTF	TGCGCCAGCAGCTTGGTGACGGAGACCTATGGCTACACCTTC
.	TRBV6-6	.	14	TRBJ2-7	CASSYSRRSEEQYF	TGTGCCAGCAGTTACTCGCGCAGGTCGGAAGAGCAGTACTTC
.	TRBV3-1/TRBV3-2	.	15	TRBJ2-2	CASSQDGSGQRELFF	TGTGCCAGCAGCCAAGATGGGTCGGGGCAGCGGGAGCTGTTTTTT
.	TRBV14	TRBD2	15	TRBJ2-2	CASSLASGRGGELFF	TGTGCCAGCAGCCTTGCTAGCGGGAGAGGCGGGGAGCTGTTTTTT
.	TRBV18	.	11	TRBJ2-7	CASSPGTEQYF	TGTGCCAGCTCACCAGGCACCGAGCAGTACTTC
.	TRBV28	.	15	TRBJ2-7	CASSLYRGSPREQYF	TGTGCCAGCAGTTTATATCGTGGCAGCCCCCGAGAGCAGTACTTC
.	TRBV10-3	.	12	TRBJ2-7	CAISPLTYEQYF	TGTGCCATCAGCCCACTGACCTACGAGCAGTACTTC
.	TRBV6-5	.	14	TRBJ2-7	CASSLAYSSYEQYF	TGTGCCAGCAGTCTAGCGTATAGCTCCTACGAGCAGTACTTC
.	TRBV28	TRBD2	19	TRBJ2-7	CASSLAGGVAGVRRYEQYF	TGTGCCAGCAGTTTAGCCGGGGGGGTAGCGGGAGTAAGGAGGTACGAGCAGTACTTC
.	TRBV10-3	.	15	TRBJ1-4	CAISDGVAANEKLFF	TGTGCCATCAGTGACGGGGTGGCGGCTAATGAAAAACTGTTTTTT
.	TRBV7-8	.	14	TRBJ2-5	CASSLELVGETQYF	TGTGCCAGCAGCTTAGAACTAGTCGGAGAGACCCAGTACTTC
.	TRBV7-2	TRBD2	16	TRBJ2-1	CASSLNLAGGNNEQFF	TGTGCCAGCAGCTTAAATCTAGCGGGAGGAAACAATGAGCAGTTCTTC